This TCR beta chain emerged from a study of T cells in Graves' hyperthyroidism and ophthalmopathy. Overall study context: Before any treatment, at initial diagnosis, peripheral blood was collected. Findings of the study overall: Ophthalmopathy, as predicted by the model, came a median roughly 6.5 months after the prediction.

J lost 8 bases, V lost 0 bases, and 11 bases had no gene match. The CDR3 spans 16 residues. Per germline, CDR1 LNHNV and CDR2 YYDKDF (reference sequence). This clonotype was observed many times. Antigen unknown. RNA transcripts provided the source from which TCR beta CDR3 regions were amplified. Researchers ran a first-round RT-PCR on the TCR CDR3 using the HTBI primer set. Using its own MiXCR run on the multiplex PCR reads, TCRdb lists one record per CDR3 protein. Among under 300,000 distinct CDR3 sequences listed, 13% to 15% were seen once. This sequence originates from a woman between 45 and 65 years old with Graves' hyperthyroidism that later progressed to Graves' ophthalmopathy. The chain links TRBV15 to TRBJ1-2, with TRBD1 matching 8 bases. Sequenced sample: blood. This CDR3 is CATSRDLEVRGLGYTF. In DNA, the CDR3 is TGTGCCACCAGCAGAGATCTGGAAGTCAGGGGGCTGGGCTACACCTTC.